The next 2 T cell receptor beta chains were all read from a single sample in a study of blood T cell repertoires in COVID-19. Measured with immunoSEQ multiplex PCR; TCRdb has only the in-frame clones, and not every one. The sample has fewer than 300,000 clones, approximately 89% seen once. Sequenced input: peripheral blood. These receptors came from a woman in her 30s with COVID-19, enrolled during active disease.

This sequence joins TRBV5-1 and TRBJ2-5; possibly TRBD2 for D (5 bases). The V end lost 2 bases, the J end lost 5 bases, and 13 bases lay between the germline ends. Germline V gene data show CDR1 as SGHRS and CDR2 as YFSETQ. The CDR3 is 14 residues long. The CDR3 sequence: CASSFNGIEETQYF. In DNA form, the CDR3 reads TGCGCCAGCAGCTTCAACGGGATTGAGGAGACCCAGTACTTC.

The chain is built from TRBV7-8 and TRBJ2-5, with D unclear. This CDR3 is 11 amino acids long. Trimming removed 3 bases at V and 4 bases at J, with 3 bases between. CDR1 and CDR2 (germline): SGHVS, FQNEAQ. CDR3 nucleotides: TGTGCCAGCAGCTTTCGAGAGACCCAGTACTTC. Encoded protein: CASSFRETQYF.